The clone carrying this T cell receptor beta chain was detected a few times. What it binds is not known. The CDR3 extends over 15 amino acids. Trimming took 5 bases from V and 4 from J, leaving 18 bases between them. Germline V lookup: CDR1 SGDLS, CDR2 YYNGEE. PCR amplification relied on 60 Vbeta primers (plus 13 Jbeta primers). The repertoire was sequenced with immunoSEQ multiplex PCR; TCRdb's copy has only in-frame clones and lacks some. The sample lists fewer than 95,000 clones; around three quarters were seen once. The data stem from a study of cytomegalovirus exposure and HLA in healthy donors. General study points: Donors were assumed by presence/absence analyses to have roughly uniform sequencing depth. The study labeled 164 TCR beta chains cytomegalovirus-associated. In an earlier analysis, about 87% or about 30%: the productive usage of most TCR beta V segments.

The receptor comes from a man aged 25 to 40 in good health and CMV-seronegative. The rearrangement links TRBV9 to TRBJ2-5; a possible D gene is TRBD2 (6 bases). Material: PBMCs. CDR3 sequence reads: CASSTSPMGRETQYF. CDR3 in DNA: TGTGCCAGCAGTACTAGCCCTATGGGGCGAGAGACCCAGTACTTC.